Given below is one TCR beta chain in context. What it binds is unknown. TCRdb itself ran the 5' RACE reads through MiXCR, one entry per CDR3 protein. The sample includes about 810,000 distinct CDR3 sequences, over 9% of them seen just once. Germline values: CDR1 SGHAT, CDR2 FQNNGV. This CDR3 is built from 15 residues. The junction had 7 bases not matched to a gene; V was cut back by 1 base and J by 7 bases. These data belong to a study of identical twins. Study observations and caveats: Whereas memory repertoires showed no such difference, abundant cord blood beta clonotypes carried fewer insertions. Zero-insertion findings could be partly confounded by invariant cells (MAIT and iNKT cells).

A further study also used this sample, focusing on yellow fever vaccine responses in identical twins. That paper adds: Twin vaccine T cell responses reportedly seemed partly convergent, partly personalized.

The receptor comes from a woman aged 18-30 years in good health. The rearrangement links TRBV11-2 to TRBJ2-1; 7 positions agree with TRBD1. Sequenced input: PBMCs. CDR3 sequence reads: CASSLAEGAGNEQFF. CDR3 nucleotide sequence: TGTGCCAGCAGCTTAGCCGAGGGGGCTGGTAATGAGCAGTTCTTC. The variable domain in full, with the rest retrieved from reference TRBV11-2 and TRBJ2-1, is EAGVAQSPRYKIIEKRQSVAFWCNPISGHATLYWYQQILGQGPKLLIQFQNNGVVDDSQLPKDRFSAERLKGVDSTLKIQPAKLEDSAVYLCASSLAEGAGNEQFFGPGTRLTVL.